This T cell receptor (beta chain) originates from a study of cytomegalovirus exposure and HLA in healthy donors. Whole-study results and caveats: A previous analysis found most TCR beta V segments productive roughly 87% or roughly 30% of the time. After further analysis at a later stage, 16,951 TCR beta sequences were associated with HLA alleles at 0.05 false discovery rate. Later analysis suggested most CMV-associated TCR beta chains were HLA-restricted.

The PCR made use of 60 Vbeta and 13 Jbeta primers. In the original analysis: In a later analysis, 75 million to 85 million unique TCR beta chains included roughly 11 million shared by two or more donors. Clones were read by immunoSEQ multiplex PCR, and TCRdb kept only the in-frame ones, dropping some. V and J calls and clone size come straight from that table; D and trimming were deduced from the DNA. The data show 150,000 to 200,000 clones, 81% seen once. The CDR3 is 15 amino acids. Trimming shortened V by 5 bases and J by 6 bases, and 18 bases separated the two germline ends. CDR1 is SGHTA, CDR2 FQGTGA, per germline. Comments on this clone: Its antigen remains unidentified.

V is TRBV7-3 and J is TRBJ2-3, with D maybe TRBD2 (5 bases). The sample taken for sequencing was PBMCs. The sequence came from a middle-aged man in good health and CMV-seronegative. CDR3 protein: CASSLNGVGSDTQYF. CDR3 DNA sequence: TGTGCCAGCAGCCTTAACGGGGTGGGTTCCGATACGCAGTATTTT. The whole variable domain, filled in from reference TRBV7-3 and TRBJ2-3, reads GAGVSQTPSNKVTEKGKYVELRCDPISGHTALYWYRQSLGQGPEFLIYFQGTGAADDSGLPNDRFFAVRPEGSVSTLKIQRTERGDSAVYLCASSLNGVGSDTQYFGPGTRLTVL.